This TCR beta chain was retrieved from a study of cytomegalovirus exposure and HLA in healthy donors. In the PCR, 60 Vbeta and 13 Jbeta primers were used. Only in-frame clones appear in the TCRdb table, and some are missing; sequencing was by immunoSEQ multiplex PCR. Of tens of thousands of clones detected, roughly 80% appear once; the ten largest clones hold approximately 15%. The study's findings and limits: The productive fraction for most TCR beta V segments was about 87% or about 30% in an earlier analysis. V segments that were indistinguishable, TRBV6-2 and TRBV6-3 among them, were omitted from analysis.

Concerning this clone itself: Its antigen is undetermined.

Trimming took 0 bases from V and 1 from J, leaving 10 bases between them. The V gene's germline CDR1 is SGHDT and CDR2 YYEEEE. CDR3 length equals 15 residues. The chain carries TRBV5-6 and TRBJ1-1, with D hard to call. The sequence was collected from a woman in her thirties or forties in good health and CMV-seropositive. Sequencing input: PBMCs. The CDR3 DNA reads as TGTGCCAGCAGCTTGGCCCAGGTCAGGAACACTGAAGCTTTCTTT. This codes for CASSLAQVRNTEAFF.